This T cell receptor beta chain emerged from a study of CD8+ T cells in alopecia areata. Background on the study: Among treated patients, oral tofacitinib was administered at 5 to 10 mg twice daily. Overall study findings and caveats: Scalp clonality and expanded CD8+ clones among the top 100 fell significantly with tofacitinib. In scalp and blood during tofacitinib, many expanded lesional clones persisted.

Notes on this clone: Its target is not known.

Germline CDR1 reads SQVTM; CDR2 reads ANQGSEA. V shed 5 bases and J shed 5 bases, with 18 bases lying between them. The CDR3 has 14 residues. This sample's treatment: oral pan-JAK inhibitor, 5-10 mg twice daily. Peripheral blood and lesional scalp punch biopsies were taken from alopecia areata patients. Extraction and reverse transcription of RNA yielded cDNA as the sequencing template. Libraries were prepared by immunoSEQ multiplex PCR; TCRdb keeps only in-frame clonotypes and omits some of them. The sample comprises 200,000 to 250,000 clones, around two fifths of which are singletons, and roughly 0.45% rests with the top ten.

The gene calls are TRBV29-1 and TRBJ1-2, with unresolved D. The sequence derives from a human donor with alopecia areata. The input for sequencing was CD4+ T cells sorted from blood, taken at roughly week 30, from a patient treated with tofacitinib. Written as DNA, the CDR3 is TGCAGCGTTCCCCAAGAGCGCCGGGTGTATGGCTACACCTTC. Its translation: CSVPQERRVYGYTF.